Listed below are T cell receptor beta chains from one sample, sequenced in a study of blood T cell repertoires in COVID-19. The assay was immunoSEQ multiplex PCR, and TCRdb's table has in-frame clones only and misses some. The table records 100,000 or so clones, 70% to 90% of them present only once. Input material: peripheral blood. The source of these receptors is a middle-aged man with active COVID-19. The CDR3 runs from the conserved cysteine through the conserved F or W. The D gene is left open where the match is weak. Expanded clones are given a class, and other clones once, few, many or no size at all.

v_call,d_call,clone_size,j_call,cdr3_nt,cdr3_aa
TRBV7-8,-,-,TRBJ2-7,TGTGCCAGCAGCTCCCCCCGACAGGGAGGCGAGCAGTACTTC,CASSSPRQGGEQYF
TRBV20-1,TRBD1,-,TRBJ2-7,TGCAGTGCTAGTCACCGCGGACAGGGGGCGAAAGAGCAGTACTTC,CSASHRGQGAKEQYF
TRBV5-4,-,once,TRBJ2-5,TGTGCCAGCAGCCCTGTGGGGTCGGGGGAGACCCAGTACTTC,CASSPVGSGETQYF
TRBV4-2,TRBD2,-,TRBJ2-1,TGTGCCAGCAGCTCAAGGACTAGCGGGGGACGGGATGAGCAGTTCTTC,CASSSRTSGGRDEQFF
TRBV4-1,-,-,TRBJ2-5,TGCGCCAGCAGCCAAGACCGAGGGGGGGACCAAGAGACCCAGTACTTC,CASSQDRGGDQETQYF
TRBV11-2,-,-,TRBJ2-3,TGTGCCAGCAGCTTAGATGGGGCAGACACAGATACGCAGTATTTT,CASSLDGADTDTQYF
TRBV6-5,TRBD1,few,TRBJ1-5,TGTGCCACAGGGGGAGGCAATCAGCCCCAGCATTTT,CATGGGNQPQHF
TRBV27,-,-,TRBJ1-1,TGTGCCAGCAGTTTATTAGGGCAGGGCACTGAAGCTTTCTTT,CASSLLGQGTEAFF
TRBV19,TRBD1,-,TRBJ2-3,TGTGCCAGTAGTATAGGACAGGGAAAGGGCACAGATACGCAGTATTTT,CASSIGQGKGTDTQYF
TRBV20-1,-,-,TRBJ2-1,TGCAGTGCTAGTATAACTAGCAATGAGCAGTTCTTC,CSASITSNEQFF